This T cell receptor (beta chain) was captured in a study of T cells of healthy individuals. TCRdb passed the 5' RACE reads through MiXCR, listing each CDR3 protein once. The sample carries around 53,000 distinct CDR3 sequences, about 15% recorded once. The germline V gene has CDR1 KGHSH and CDR2 LQKENI. V dropped 3 bases and J dropped 0 bases, with 5 bases sitting between them. The CDR3 spans 14 residues. In its sample, this clonotype was seen many times. This receptor was taken from a human donor in good health. This rearrangement joins TRBV18 to TRBJ1-4; D not resolved. As DNA, the CDR3 is TGTGCCAGCTCACCGGGAGCAACTAATGAAAAACTGTTTTTT. Translating gives CASSPGATNEKLFF.